The 13 T cell receptor beta chains in this list originate from one sample, sequenced in a study of blood T cell repertoires in COVID-19. TCRdb's table, derived via immunoSEQ multiplex PCR, lists solely in-frame clones and lacks some. The table has about 59,000 clones, less than 75% seen once. Sequenced: peripheral blood. These receptors all stem from a woman in her seventies with acute or convalescent COVID-19.

V gene TRBV27 combines with J gene TRBJ2-6; D remains unclear. This CDR3 is built from 15 residues. Trimming took off 1 base at V and 2 bases at J, with 6 bases between the two ends. The germline V gene encodes CDR1 MNHEY and CDR2 SMNVEV (reference sequence). The CDR3 spells CASSLYIAGANVLTF. As DNA, the CDR3 is TGTGCCAGCAGTTTATACATCGCTGGGGCCAACGTCCTGACTTTC.

The chain uses TRBV29-1 and TRBJ1-2; perhaps TRBD1 as D (5 bases). CDR1 and CDR2 from the germline V gene are SQVTM and ANQGSEA. Trimming pared 8 bases from V and 6 bases from J, leaving 16 bases between. The CDR3 length is 12 residues. CDR3 DNA: TGCAGCTCTCCGGGAGGGGCCCATGGCTACACCTTC. Translated: CSSPGGAHGYTF.

With respect to this clone: Other DNA sequences in the sample encode the same CDR3. The J gene is TRBJ2-1, the V gene TRBV5-1; D gene uncertain. Per germline, CDR1 SGHRS and CDR2 YFSETQ. The CDR3 is 17 amino acids. V was shortened by 0 bases and J by 9 bases, with 22 bases between the two germline ends. CDR3: CASSLAMRQYTNTEQFF. The CDR3 bases are TGCGCCAGCAGCTTGGCGATGCGGCAGTATACAAATACTGAGCAGTTCTTC.

The J gene is TRBJ1-1, the V gene TRBV7-3, with 8 bases that match TRBD1. V gave up 3 bases and J gave up 5 bases; unmatched junction bases: 8. Germline V gene sequence: CDR1 SGHTA, CDR2 FQGTGA. The CDR3 length is 15 residues. CDR3 nucleotide sequence: TGTGCCAGCAGCTTCCAGGGGGCGGGTACTACTGAAGCTTTCTTT. Translated, it gives CASSFQGAGTTEAFF. Variable domain in full (rest from reference TRBV7-3 and TRBJ1-1): GAGVSQTPSNKVTEKGKYVELRCDPISGHTALYWYRQSLGQGPEFLIYFQGTGAADDSGLPNDRFFAVRPEGSVSTLKIQRTERGDSAVYLCASSFQGAGTTEAFFGQGTRLTVV.

The V gene is TRBV3-1 (or the pseudogene TRBV3-2), the J gene TRBJ2-5, with D unclear. The germline V gene encodes CDR1 LGHDT and CDR2 YNNKEL (reference sequence). The CDR3 consists of 15 residues. Trimming took off 1 base at V and 5 bases at J, with 14 bases between the two ends. The CDR3 sequence: CASSQVGSQRETQYF. DNA of the CDR3: TGTGCCAGCAGCCAAGTCGGCTCCCAGAGGGAGACCCAGTACTTC.

The gene calls are TRBV5-1 and TRBJ1-2, with 12 bases that match TRBD1. CDR3 length equals 16 residues. V dropped 4 bases and J dropped 1; count of bases not matched to a gene: 5. From germline, CDR1 is SGHRS and CDR2 YFSETQ. This chain's CDR3 is CASSAGTGGDNYGYTF. CDR3 in DNA: TGCGCCAGCAGCGCGGGGACAGGGGGCGATAACTATGGCTACACCTTC. The entire variable domain, with the rest obtained from reference TRBV5-1 and TRBJ1-2, is as follows: KAGVTQTPRYLIKTRGQQVTLSCSPISGHRSVSWYQQTPGQGLQFLFEYFSETQRNKGNFPGRFSGRQFSNSRSEMNVSTLELGDSALYLCASSAGTGGDNYGYTFGSGTRLTVV.

The gene calls are TRBV2 and TRBJ2-5, with TRBD2 identical over 14 bases. The germline V gene encodes CDR1 SNHLY and CDR2 FYNNEI. The V segment lost 8 bases and the J segment 5 bases; nucleotides outside the gene matches: 7. The CDR3 runs to 15 residues. Written as DNA, the CDR3 is TGTGCCAGCGGGACTAGCGGGGGATCAAGGGAGACCCAGTACTTC. Protein product: CASGTSGGSRETQYF.

This clone has a single count. J is TRBJ2-3 and V is TRBV3-1 (or the pseudogene TRBV3-2); 11 nucleotides align to TRBD2. Trimming took 4 bases from V and 6 from J; bases not matched to a gene: 12. Looked up from germline, CDR1 is LGHDT and CDR2 is YNNKEL (reference sequence). CDR3 length equals 17 residues. CDR3 amino acids: CASSPTKTSGGEDTQYF. CDR3 in DNA: TGTGCCAGCAGCCCTACGAAAACTAGCGGGGGCGAGGATACGCAGTATTTT.

The chain uses TRBV5-4 and TRBJ1-2; TRBD1 might be the D (5 bases). The CDR3 is 14 residues long. V was trimmed by 0 bases and J by 13 bases, leaving 19 bases between them. The germline CDR1 and CDR2 sequences are SGHNT and YYREEE (reference sequence). CDR3 residues: CASSLDFAGTGSTF. The CDR3 DNA reads as TGTGCCAGCAGCTTGGACTTCGCGGGGACGGGGAGCACCTTC.

The chain uses TRBV24-1 and TRBJ2-3; 10 bases line up with TRBD1. The CDR3 runs 17 residues. After removal of 4 bases from V and 1 base from J, the junction contained 7 bases not matched to a gene. Per germline, CDR1 KGHDR and CDR2 SFDVKD. The CDR3 DNA is TGTGCCACCAGTGACCCCCAGGGGACAGGGGGCACAGATACGCAGTATTTT. Translated, it gives CATSDPQGTGGTDTQYF.

Notes on this clone: This sample also contains other DNA sequences that code for the same CDR3. This chain joins TRBV6-6 and TRBJ1-5; 11 nucleotides line up with TRBD1. CDR1 MNHNY and CDR2 SVGAGI come from the germline V gene (reference sequence). V lost 4 bases and J lost 4; bases outside the gene matches: 6. CDR3 length equals 16 residues. This CDR3 reads CASSWGQGDRNQPQHF. The CDR3 DNA follows: TGTGCCAGCAGTTGGGGACAGGGGGATAGGAATCAGCCCCAGCATTTT.

The chain is built from TRBV5-6 and TRBJ1-1, with 8 bases that match TRBD1. The V segment lost 4 bases and the J segment 2 bases; nucleotides outside the gene matches: 4. Germline V gene sequence: CDR1 SGHDT, CDR2 YYEEEE. The CDR3 consists of 14 residues. CDR3 in amino acids: CASSGTGTNTEAFF. DNA for the CDR3: TGTGCCAGCAGCGGGACAGGAACCAACACTGAAGCTTTCTTT. Full variable domain (missing parts from reference TRBV5-6 and TRBJ1-1): DAGVTQSPTHLIKTRGQQVTLRCSPKSGHDTVSWYQQALGQGPQFIFQYYEEEERQRGNFPDRFSGHQFPNYSSELNVNALLLGDSALYLCASSGTGTNTEAFFGQGTRLTVV.

V gene TRBV5-1 combines with J gene TRBJ1-1; D gene ambiguous. Germline values: CDR1 SGHRS, CDR2 YFSETQ. V was cut by 0 bases and J by 9 bases, with 12 bases left in between. The CDR3 contains 13 residues. The CDR3 DNA reads TGCGCCAGCAGCTTGGAGTATAAGGAGAAAGCTTTCTTT. Translation: CASSLEYKEKAFF.